This TCR beta chain was sequenced for a study of shared clonotypes between healthy human individuals. Germline V gene data show CDR1 as MNHEY and CDR2 as SVGAGI. V lost 5 bases, J lost 0 bases, and 13 bases lay in between. The CDR3 sequence is 15 residues long. Repertoires were generated with immunoSEQ multiplex PCR, while TCRdb's copy carries only in-frame clones and drops some. The sample yields millions of clones, roughly nine tenths seen once. As regards this clone: Its antigen is unknown.

Overall study findings and caveats: It was only blood that was sampled, and tissue repertoires likely differ.

Sequencing was performed on naive CD4+ T cells sorted from blood. The subset denotes: CD45RA+ positively selected. The genes are TRBV6-5 and TRBJ1-1; D not certain. This receptor was obtained from a man between 18 and 35 years old in good health. The DNA of the CDR3 is TGTGCCAGCAGTCGAATGACAAAAATGAACACTGAAGCTTTCTTT. It codes for CASSRMTKMNTEAFF.